These T cell receptor beta chains were read from a single sample in a study of shared clonotypes between healthy human individuals. The protocol was immunoSEQ multiplex PCR, while the TCRdb copy is restricted to in-frame clones and leaves out a portion. The sample carries about 610,000 clones, about 96% recorded once. The sample consisted of naive CD4+ T cells sorted from blood. Every receptor here comes from a woman aged 30 to 39 in good health. Each CDR3 is given with its conserved first and last residue. Each record gives: J gene, D gene, V gene, clone size, CDR3 DNA, CDR3 protein. A D gene is named only where the DNA matches it firmly. Not every row has a clone size; where given, it reads once, few, many or a size class.

TRBJ2-1	TRBD2	TRBV4-1	-	TGCGCCAGCAGCCAGCCTTCTAGCGGGAGTTTGCACAATGAGCAGTTCTTC	CASSQPSSGSLHNEQFF
TRBJ1-5	-	TRBV6-6	-	TGTGCCAGCAGTTACTCAGACAGCAGCAATCAGCCCCAGCATTTT	CASSYSDSSNQPQHF
TRBJ2-7	TRBD1	TRBV28	-	TGTGCCAGCACCTTCGGGGCCAGGGGGACGAGGGAGCAGTACTTC	CASTFGARGTREQYF
TRBJ2-7	-	TRBV7-2	-	TGTGCCAGCAGCTTAGCCATGCCGCACGGGTACTTCTACTTC	CASSLAMPHGYFYF
TRBJ2-5	-	TRBV7-2	once	TGTGCCAGCAGGTTACTGGGAGAGACCCAGTACTTC	CASRLLGETQYF
TRBJ2-2	-	TRBV28	-	TGTGCCAGCAGTTTACACCAGGGAAACACCGGGGAGCTGTTTTTT	CASSLHQGNTGELFF
TRBJ2-2	-	TRBV5-4	-	TGTGCCAGCAGCCCTTCATTGACCGGGGAGCTGTTTTTT	CASSPSLTGELFF
TRBJ2-7	-	TRBV14	-	TGTGCCAGCAGCCAACGGGACTTCCGCGAGCAGTACTTC	CASSQRDFREQYF
TRBJ2-7	-	TRBV15	-	TGTGCCACCAGCAGAGATCTCGGGGGATTCTACGAGCAGTACTTC	CATSRDLGGFYEQYF
TRBJ2-7	TRBD2	TRBV19	-	TGTGCCAGTAGTATCAGACTAGCGGGAGGGTCCTACGAGCAGTACTTC	CASSIRLAGGSYEQYF
TRBJ1-1	TRBD1	TRBV19	-	TGTGCCAGTAGCCCAGGGGGCCAGAGGGAACTGAACACTGAAGCTTTCTTT	CASSPGGQRELNTEAFF
TRBJ1-2	-	TRBV9	few	TGTGCCAGCAGTCCGCCTAACTATGGCTACACCTTC	CASSPPNYGYTF
TRBJ2-2	-	TRBV9	-	TGTGCCAGCAGCGTCGGGGGGCTGGATACCGGGGAGCTGTTTTTT	CASSVGGLDTGELFF
TRBJ2-6	-	TRBV7-7	-	TGTGCCAGCAGCAAAACGACGCCACAAAGTCGGGCCAACGTCCTGACTTTC	CASSKTTPQSRANVLTF
TRBJ2-2	-	TRBV7-2	-	TGTGCCAGCCGGGTGTATAGTACCGGGGAGCTGTTTTTT	CASRVYSTGELFF
TRBJ1-5	-	TRBV6-7	-	TGTGCCGGACCGGATCAGCCCCAGCATTTT	CAGPDQPQHF
TRBJ2-7	TRBD2	TRBV18	-	TGTGCCAGCTCAATGACTAGCGGGACTTACGAGCAGTACTTC	CASSMTSGTYEQYF
TRBJ2-5	TRBD2	TRBV5-1	once	TGCGCCAGCAGCTTCGGGGGAACTAGCGGGGATCAAGAGACCCAGTACTTC	CASSFGGTSGDQETQYF
TRBJ1-5	-	TRBV5-8	-	TGTGCCAGCAGCTTACTACTTAACAGGCCCAATGGGCAGCCCCAGCATTTT	CASSLLLNRPNGQPQHF
TRBJ2-7	TRBD1	TRBV19	-	TGTGCCAGTAGTCCCGGGACAGGGTCGGACGAGCAGTACTTC	CASSPGTGSDEQYF
TRBJ2-1	-	TRBV6-4	once	TGTGCCAGCAGTGATACGCAAAATGAGCAGTTCTTC	CASSDTQNEQFF
TRBJ2-7	-	TRBV29-1	-	TGCAGCGCCCAGCGGCGCGCGCACGAGCAGTACTTC	CSAQRRAHEQYF
TRBJ2-1	TRBD2	TRBV10-3	-	TGTGCCATCATCAAGACTAGCGAATACAATGAGCAGTTCTTC	CAIIKTSEYNEQFF
TRBJ2-2	-	TRBV18	-	TGTGCCAGCTCGACGCGCGAGAACACCGGGGAGCTGTTTTTT	CASSTRENTGELFF
TRBJ1-5	-	TRBV19	-	TGTGCCAGTAGACAGGCTGGAAATCAGCCCCAGCATTTT	CASRQAGNQPQHF
TRBJ1-2	-	TRBV19	once	TGTGCCAGTAGAACTTTCCCCCCCTGGGACCAGAATGGCTACACCTTC	CASRTFPPWDQNGYTF
TRBJ1-5	-	TRBV7-9	-	TGTGCCAGCAGCTTAGAGGACGGTCAGCCCCAGCATTTT	CASSLEDGQPQHF
TRBJ2-3	-	TRBV10-2	-	TGCGCCAGCAGTGCCCTACAGACCTCTAGCACAGATACGCAGTATTTT	CASSALQTSSTDTQYF
TRBJ2-6	-	TRBV7-2	-	TGTGCCAGCGCATGGGGCGTAACTGGGGCCAACGTCCTGACTTTC	CASAWGVTGANVLTF
TRBJ1-5	TRBD1	TRBV2	-	TGTGCCAGCAGCCTGACAGGGGGCCTCCATCAGCCCCAGCATTTT	CASSLTGGLHQPQHF
TRBJ2-1	-	TRBV6-5	-	TGTGCCAGCAGTTACTCGTACGAGGGACGCCTGAATGAGCAGTTCTTC	CASSYSYEGRLNEQFF
TRBJ1-2	-	TRBV19	-	TGTGCCAGTAGTACCACAGGGAGTGGGGGCTACACCTTC	CASSTTGSGGYTF
TRBJ2-5	-	TRBV5-4	-	TGTGCCAGCAGCGCCTACCTGACAGTCCGGGAGACCCAGTACTTC	CASSAYLTVRETQYF
TRBJ1-3	-	TRBV7-9	-	TGTGCCAGCAGCTTAGATCCCTCTGGAAACACCATATATTTT	CASSLDPSGNTIYF
TRBJ2-4	TRBD1	TRBV19	-	TGTGCCAGTAGTATTTCTAACAGGGGGCCCAAAAACATTCAGTACTTC	CASSISNRGPKNIQYF
TRBJ1-2	TRBD1	TRBV5-6	-	TGTGCCAGCAGCTGGGGGTGGGACAGCCCCACCGCATCATATGGCTACACCTTC	CASSWGWDSPTASYGYTF
TRBJ2-1	-	TRBV19	-	TGTGCCAGTAGGGACACCGGGTCCTCCATGGAGCAGTTCTTC	CASRDTGSSMEQFF
TRBJ1-3	-	TRBV6-6	-	TGTGCCAGCAGTTACGACGGGGGCCCTGGAAACACCATATATTTT	CASSYDGGPGNTIYF